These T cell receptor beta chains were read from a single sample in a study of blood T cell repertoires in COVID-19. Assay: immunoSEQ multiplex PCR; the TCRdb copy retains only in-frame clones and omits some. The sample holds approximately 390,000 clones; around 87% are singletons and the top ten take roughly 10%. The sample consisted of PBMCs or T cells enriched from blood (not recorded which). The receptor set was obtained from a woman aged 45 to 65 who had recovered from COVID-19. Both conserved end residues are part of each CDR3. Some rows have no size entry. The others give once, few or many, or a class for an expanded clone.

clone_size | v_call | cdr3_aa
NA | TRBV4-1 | CASSQGRGDGAKEKLFF
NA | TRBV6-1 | CASSETPGGNQPQHF
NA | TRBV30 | CAWSGGLYNSPLHF
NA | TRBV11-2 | CASSLGRASQETQYF
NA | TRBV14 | CASSYTKGFLDYGYTF
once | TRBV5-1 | CASSLGTGVISSGANVLTF
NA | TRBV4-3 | CASSQDKVAGGVDTQYF
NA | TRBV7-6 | CASSLQGAVRGNTEAFF
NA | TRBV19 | CASSVLSYSEAFF
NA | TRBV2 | CASSFLSYGYTF
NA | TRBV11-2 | CASSLVTQRADTQYF
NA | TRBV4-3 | CASSHQVGQGVYEQYF
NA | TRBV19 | CASSILGDYTF
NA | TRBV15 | CATSEDTGYQPQHF
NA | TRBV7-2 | CASNTGYTGGNYGYTF
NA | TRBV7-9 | CASSLIAGGPYNEQFF
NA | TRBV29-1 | CSVEDRMNTEAFF
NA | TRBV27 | CASSPGTGTKPQHF
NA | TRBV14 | CASSQVGGRPEAFF
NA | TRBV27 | CASSGGANSPLHF
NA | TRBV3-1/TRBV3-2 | CASSQALALEQFF
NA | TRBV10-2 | CASSESAVQATQYF
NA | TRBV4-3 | CASSQGSAGYYGYTF
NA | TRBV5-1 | CASSLDSAGDEQFF
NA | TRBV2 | CATGPTPGKLFF
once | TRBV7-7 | CASSSQGNGYTF
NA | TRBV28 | CASRQTGAVSSYNEQFF
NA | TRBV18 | CASSPFASGGSDTQYF
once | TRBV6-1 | CASSEGGTSGETQYF
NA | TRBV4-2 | CASSQGGPGQDTEAFF
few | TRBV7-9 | CASSLSDRRAFF
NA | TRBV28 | CASSSEGYTEAFF
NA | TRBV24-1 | CAIRATRFRPTGESAYEQYF
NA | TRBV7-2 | CASSYRRQGSEQYF
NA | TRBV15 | CATSRDERGGLETQYF
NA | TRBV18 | CASSSAGRENSPLHF
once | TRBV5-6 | CASSLVSNYGYTF
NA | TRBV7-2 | CASSLYQAGGEQYF
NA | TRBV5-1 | CASSLEGRGGTDTQYF
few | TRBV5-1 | CASSSNPGHPNYGYTF
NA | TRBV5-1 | CASSWPSLPRSTDTQYF
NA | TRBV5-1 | CASSPGGMSYEQYF
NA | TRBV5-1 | CASSLRPLGESNQPQHF